The clone carrying this T cell receptor (beta chain) has more than one count but fewer than ten. Its target is unknown. The sample is drawn from a study of T cells in Graves' hyperthyroidism and ophthalmopathy. Points from the study as a whole: Blood also showed most of the thyroid clonotypes that were expanded above 0.001. Ophthalmopathy onset followed model prediction by a median about 6.9 months.

RNA transcripts provided the source from which TCR beta CDR3 regions were amplified. During a first-round RT-PCR of the TCR CDR3, the HTBI primer set was used. MiXCR, run by TCRdb on the multiplex PCR reads, gives a single entry per CDR3 protein. The sample consists of 450,000 to 650,000 distinct CDR3 sequences, less than 25% of them appearing once. CDR3 length: 15 residues. CDR1 and CDR2 (germline): MNHEY, SVGAGI. Trimming took 1 base from V and 4 from J, leaving 13 bases between them. The diagnostic basis comprised clinical symptoms, serum thyroxine and TRAb, thyroid ultrasound and orbital computed tomography.

The chain combines TRBV6-5 with TRBJ1-1; tentatively, D is TRBD1 (5 bases). Specimen: blood. The clonotype originates from a man younger than 35 with Graves' hyperthyroidism. The CDR3 DNA sequence: TGTGCCAGCAGTTACTGGGGCAGGGCGGGCACTGAAGCTTTCTTT. Translation: CASSYWGRAGTEAFF.